This entry lists 8 T cell receptor beta chains sequenced from one sample in a study of somatic mutations in cytotoxic T cells in rheumatoid arthritis. Repertoires were generated with immunoSEQ multiplex PCR, while TCRdb's copy carries only in-frame clones and drops some. Of about 25,000 clones in the sample, 70% to 85% were seen once. The sample was CD8+ T cells sorted from blood. Receptors were obtained from a young woman in good health.

The chain carries TRBV6-1 and TRBJ2-1; D gene ambiguous. The germline CDR1 and CDR2 sequences are MNHNS and SASEGT. CDR3 size: 12 residues. V lost 3 bases and J lost 5, with 5 bases in between. The chain's CDR3 is CASSDRDNEQFF. CDR3 coding DNA: TGTGCCAGCAGTGATCGGGACAATGAGCAGTTCTTC.

The chain is built from TRBV5-5 and TRBJ2-7; 7 bases are a match to TRBD1. Trimming cost V 5 bases and J 4 bases; bases outside gene matches: 9. This CDR3 comprises 14 residues. CDR1 is SGHKS, CDR2 YYEKEE, per germline (reference sequence). CDR3 sequence: CASRAWDSGYEQYF. CDR3 DNA sequence: TGTGCCAGCAGGGCGTGGGACAGCGGTTACGAGCAGTACTTC.

V and J are TRBV4-1 and TRBJ1-2; 9 nucleotides match TRBD1. V was clipped by 1 base and J by 4 bases; unmatched bases: 4. CDR3 size: 15 residues. Germline CDR1 is MGHRA and CDR2 is YSYEKL. The CDR3 is CASSQVTGGGYGYTF. The DNA for the CDR3 is TGCGCCAGCAGCCAAGTGACAGGGGGGGGCTATGGCTACACCTTC.

The chain employs TRBV25-1 and TRBJ2-2; no clear D. The germline gives CDR1 MGHDK, CDR2 SYGVNS. The CDR3 consists of 15 residues. Trimming took off 4 bases at V and 7 bases at J, with 16 bases between the two ends. The CDR3 spells CASSGKGTVLGELFF. Written as DNA, the CDR3 is TGTGCCAGCAGTGGGAAGGGCACGGTCCTCGGGGAGCTGTTTTTT. The full variable domain, in which reference TRBV25-1 and TRBJ2-2 provide the parts outside the CDR3, is EADIYQTPRYLVIGTGKKITLECSQTMGHDKMYWYQQDPGMELHLIHYSYGVNSTEKGDLSSESTVSRIRTEHFPLTLESARPSHTSQYLCASSGKGTVLGELFFGEGSRLTVL.

The V and J genes are TRBV19 and TRBJ2-7; 7 bases match TRBD1. The V gene's germline CDR1 is LNHDA and CDR2 SQIVND (reference sequence). CDR3 size: 14 residues. V lost 3 bases to trimming and J lost 3 bases; unmatched junction nucleotides: 5. The CDR3 DNA is TGTGCCAGTAGTATCGAGGGGGCGGGCTACGAGCAGTACTTC. This translates into CASSIEGAGYEQYF.

This rearrangement joins TRBV30 to TRBJ2-7, with a tentative D call TRBD2 (5 bases). The CDR3 consists of 12 residues. CDR1 is GTSNPN and CDR2 is SVGIG in the germline V gene (reference sequence). V was pared by 8 bases and J by 3 bases, with 14 bases between. CDR3 loop: CARGTNGYEQYF. DNA for the CDR3: TGTGCCCGGGGTACGAACGGCTACGAGCAGTACTTC.

Written as DNA, the CDR3 is TGTGCCAGCAGCTTAACGGACCATAGCAATCAGCCCCAGCATTTT. Encoded protein: CASSLTDHSNQPQHF. The genes are TRBV7-6 and TRBJ1-5; D is unclear. The CDR3 has 15 residues. Germline lookup yields CDR1 SGHVS and CDR2 FNYEAQ. The V end lost 2 bases, the J end lost 0 bases, and 8 bases lay between the germline ends.

The chain recombines TRBV28 with TRBJ1-1; D not resolved. Germline V gene sequence: CDR1 MDHEN, CDR2 SYDVKM. CDR3 size: 14 residues. Trimming stripped 5 bases from V and 2 bases from J, with 12 bases between. CDR3 residues: CASSMGGVNTEAFF. The DNA of the CDR3 is TGTGCCAGCAGTATGGGCGGGGTTAACACTGAAGCTTTCTTT.